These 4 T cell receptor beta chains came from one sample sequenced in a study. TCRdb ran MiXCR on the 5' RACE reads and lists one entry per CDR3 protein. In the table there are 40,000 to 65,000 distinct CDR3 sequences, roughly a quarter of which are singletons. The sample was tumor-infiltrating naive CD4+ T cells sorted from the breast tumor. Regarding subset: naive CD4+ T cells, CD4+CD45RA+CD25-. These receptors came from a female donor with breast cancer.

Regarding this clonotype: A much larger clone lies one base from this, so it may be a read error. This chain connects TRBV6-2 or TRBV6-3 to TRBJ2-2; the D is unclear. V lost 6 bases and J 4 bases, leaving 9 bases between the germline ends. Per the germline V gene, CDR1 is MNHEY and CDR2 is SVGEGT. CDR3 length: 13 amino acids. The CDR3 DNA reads TGTGCCAGCAGCAAATTGAGCACCGGGGAGCTGTTTTTT. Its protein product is CASSKLSTGELFF.

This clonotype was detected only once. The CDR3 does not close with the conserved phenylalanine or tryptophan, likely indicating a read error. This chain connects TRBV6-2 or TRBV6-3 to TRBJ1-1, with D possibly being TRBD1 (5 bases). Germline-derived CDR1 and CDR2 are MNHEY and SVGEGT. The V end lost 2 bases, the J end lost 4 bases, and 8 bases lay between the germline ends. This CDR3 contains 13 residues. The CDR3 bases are TGTGCCAGCAGTTACAACGGGGCCACTGAAGCTTTCTTG. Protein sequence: CASSYNGATEAFL.

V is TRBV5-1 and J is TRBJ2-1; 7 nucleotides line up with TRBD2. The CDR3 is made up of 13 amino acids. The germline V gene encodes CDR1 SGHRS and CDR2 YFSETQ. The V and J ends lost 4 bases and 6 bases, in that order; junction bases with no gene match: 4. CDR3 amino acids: CASSPSGINEQFF. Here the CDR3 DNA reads TGCGCCAGCAGCCCGAGCGGGATCAATGAGCAGTTCTTC.

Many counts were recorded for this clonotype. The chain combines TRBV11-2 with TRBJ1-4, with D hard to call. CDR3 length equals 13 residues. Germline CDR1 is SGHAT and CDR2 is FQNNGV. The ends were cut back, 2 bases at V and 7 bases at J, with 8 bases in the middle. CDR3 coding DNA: TGTGCCAGCAGCTTACCCGGAATTGAAAAACTGTTTTTT. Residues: CASSLPGIEKLFF.